A selection of T cell receptor beta chains follows, all from one sample in a study of Graves' ophthalmopathy and Graves' hyperthyroidism. One entry per CDR3 protein, called by TCRdb with MiXCR from the multiplex PCR reads. The sample consists of a few hundred thousand distinct CDR3 sequences, approximately 37% of them appearing once. The material sequenced was peripheral blood or thyroid tissue (not recorded which). These receptors were taken from an adult man with Graves' hyperthyroidism. CDR3s include the opening cysteine and the closing phenylalanine or tryptophan. A D gene is named only where the DNA matches it firmly. Clone size is shown for a subset of rows, as once, few, many or a class of expanded clone.

J gene: TRBJ1-2; clone size: many; V gene: TRBV29-1; CDR3 length: 12; D gene: .; CDR3 DNA: TGCAGCGCCCAAACAGGGCACTATGGCTACACCTTC; CDR3 protein: CSAQTGHYGYTF
J gene: TRBJ1-4; clone size: many; V gene: TRBV12-5; CDR3 length: 11; D gene: .; CDR3 DNA: TGTGCTAGTGGCCTCAATGAAAAACTGTTTTTT; CDR3 protein: CASGLNEKLFF
J gene: TRBJ1-5; clone size: .; V gene: TRBV30; CDR3 length: 17; D gene: .; CDR3 DNA: TGTGCCTGGAGTGTACATCGGGGTTCTTATAGCAATCAGCCCCAGCATTTT; CDR3 protein: CAWSVHRGSYSNQPQHF
J gene: TRBJ2-5; clone size: many; V gene: TRBV7-9; CDR3 length: 13; D gene: TRBD1; CDR3 DNA: TGTGCCAGCAGCCTGGGACAGGGAGTGACCCAGTACTTC; CDR3 protein: CASSLGQGVTQYF
J gene: TRBJ2-2; clone size: few; V gene: TRBV11-2; CDR3 length: 15; D gene: TRBD2; CDR3 DNA: TGTGCCAGCAGTAGCGGGACTAGATCCACCGGGGAGCTGTTTTTT; CDR3 protein: CASSSGTRSTGELFF
J gene: TRBJ2-7; clone size: .; V gene: TRBV7-3; CDR3 length: 15; D gene: TRBD1; CDR3 DNA: TGTGCCAGCAGCTCTGACAGGGAGCGCTCCCACGAGCAGTACTTC; CDR3 protein: CASSSDRERSHEQYF
J gene: TRBJ1-5; clone size: few; V gene: TRBV5-5; CDR3 length: 15; D gene: .; CDR3 DNA: TGTGCCAGCAGCCCCCGCGAGGACCGGGGGAGGGCCCAGCATTTT; CDR3 protein: CASSPREDRGRAQHF
J gene: TRBJ2-2; clone size: many; V gene: TRBV5-1; CDR3 length: 15; D gene: TRBD2; CDR3 DNA: TGCGCCAGCAGCTTGGTGTCTAGCGGAACCGGGGAGCTGTTTTTT; CDR3 protein: CASSLVSSGTGELFF
J gene: TRBJ2-2; clone size: .; V gene: TRBV20-1; CDR3 length: 12; D gene: TRBD2; CDR3 DNA: TGCAGTGCTAGTGGGACTAGCGATGAGCAGTTTTTT; CDR3 protein: CSASGTSDEQFF
J gene: TRBJ1-5; clone size: many; V gene: TRBV6-5; CDR3 length: 16; D gene: .; CDR3 DNA: TGTGCCAGCAGTGAAGCCGGCACGGGCTATGATCAGCCCCAGCATTTT; CDR3 protein: CASSEAGTGYDQPQHF